One sample yielded the 5 T cell receptor beta chains listed below, sequenced in a study of T cell responses to AZD1222 COVID-19 vaccine (dated by TCRdb to about 2021). Receptor amplification or capture employed the immunoSEQ multiplex PCR assay. Sourced from immuneACCESS, this table was stored by TCRdb with only in-frame sequences that have V and J called. A share of the clones is absent; for the studies checked, an unresolved V gene accounts for under half, and the remainder has no known explanation. This sample lists 250,000 to 300,000 clones; around 93% were detected once. Less than 0.65% of the sample goes to the ten largest clones. What this sample's time point label stands for: about 28 days (+/-7) after the second vaccine dose. The specimen was peripheral blood, collected 28 days after the second AZD1222 dose. The origin of the receptors is an adult who received the AZD1222 COVID-19 vaccine.

The gene calls are TRBV28 and TRBJ1-6; D may be TRBD1 (6 bases). The CDR3 length is 14 residues. CDR1 MDHEN and CDR2 SYDVKM come from the germline V gene. V lost 8 bases and J 8 bases, leaving 16 bases between the germline ends. For the CDR3, the DNA is TGTGCCAGCGTTGGGGGCAGGGGATATTCACCCCTCCACTTT. It codes for CASVGGRGYSPLHF.

CDR3 sequence reads: CASSARGLNSPLHF. The CDR3 DNA is TGTGCCAGCAGCGCAAGGGGGCTTAATTCACCCCTCCACTTT. The chain has TRBV11-3 and TRBJ1-6, with 7 bases that match TRBD1. The CDR3 loop spans 14 amino acids. Germline values: CDR1 SGHNT, CDR2 YENEEA. The junction had 4 bases not matched to a gene; V was cut back by 5 bases and J by 6 bases.

V gene TRBV19 combines with J gene TRBJ2-1, with D maybe TRBD2 (5 bases). Trimming pared 0 bases from V and 0 bases from J, leaving 12 bases between. The CDR3 length is 17 residues. Germline V gene sequence: CDR1 LNHDA, CDR2 SQIVND (reference sequence). The CDR3 spells CASSIEGGSNSYNEQFF. The CDR3 DNA sequence: TGTGCCAGTAGTATAGAAGGCGGGTCCAACTCCTACAATGAGCAGTTCTTC.

This clone was detected only a few times. The CDR3 here is CASSTQGTTLHEQYF. CDR3 coding DNA: TGTGCCAGTAGTACCCAGGGGACCACCCTCCACGAGCAGTACTTC. The chain carries TRBV19 and TRBJ2-7, with D perhaps TRBD1 (6 bases). The CDR3 has 15 amino acids. Germline V lookup: CDR1 LNHDA, CDR2 SQIVND (reference sequence). V was trimmed by 4 bases and J by 5 bases, leaving 18 bases between them.

This clone was seen just once. The chain couples TRBV15 to TRBJ2-1, with TRBD2 matching over 9 bases. The CDR3 sequence is 17 residues long. J lost 5 bases, V lost 0 bases, and 8 bases had no gene match. Germline CDR1 reads LNHNV; CDR2 reads YYDKDF (reference sequence). CDR3 sequence reads: CATSRDRGIAGDNEQFF. The CDR3 DNA is TGTGCCACCAGCAGAGATCGGGGGATAGCGGGGGACAATGAGCAGTTCTTC.